This is a list of T cell receptor beta chains from one sample in a study of CXCR3-negative and CXCR3-positive naive CD8 T cells. TCRdb re-called the 5' RACE reads, yielding one record per CDR3 amino acid sequence without DNA. The sample holds 6,000 to 8,500 distinct CDR3 sequences. Sequencing was done on a sample of naive CXCR3+ CD8+ T cells from blood. The receptors originated from a human donor in good health. Some clones in this sample may be carry-over from other donors' samples. Both conserved end residues are part of each CDR3. Each record gives: J gene, clone size, V gene, CDR3 protein. Only some rows state a clone size, as once, few, many or a class for expanded clones.

J: TRBJ1-4
size: medium-sized
V: TRBV13
CDR3: CASSSRLGTGLEKLFF

J: TRBJ2-7
size: medium-sized
V: TRBV4-3
CDR3: CASSQAMGWLGYEQYF

J: TRBJ2-7
size: -
V: TRBV5-6
CDR3: CASSADGREIYEQYF

J: TRBJ2-2
size: medium-sized
V: TRBV7-8
CDR3: CASRPGGGELFF

J: TRBJ1-1
size: medium-sized
V: TRBV29-1
CDR3: CSVEGQGYTEAFF

J: TRBJ2-3
size: -
V: TRBV28
CDR3: CASSPRLAGGPSDTQYF

J: TRBJ1-1
size: medium-sized
V: TRBV7-2
CDR3: CASSTTQGGWNTEAFF

J: TRBJ2-7
size: -
V: TRBV7-8
CDR3: CASSLGGATYEQYF

J: TRBJ2-7
size: -
V: TRBV19
CDR3: CASSIEAAYEQYF

J: TRBJ2-1
size: medium-sized
V: TRBV25-1
CDR3: CASSVQPTDEQFF

J: TRBJ2-5
size: medium-sized
V: TRBV20-1
CDR3: CSARDLMGQGRQETQYF

J: TRBJ2-7
size: medium-sized
V: TRBV29-1
CDR3: CSVPNPGQGNEQYF

J: TRBJ2-1
size: medium-sized
V: TRBV4-3
CDR3: CASSQVMSSYNEQFF

J: TRBJ2-1
size: medium-sized
V: TRBV5-6
CDR3: CASSLMSRLGPYNEQFF

J: TRBJ2-3
size: -
V: TRBV29-1
CDR3: CSLKRTSDTPDTQYF

J: TRBJ2-1
size: -
V: TRBV14
CDR3: CASSQTGRGQGYEQFF

J: TRBJ1-1
size: -
V: TRBV5-1
CDR3: CASSLPLVTGLNTEAFF

J: TRBJ2-7
size: -
V: TRBV7-8
CDR3: CASSGNIHEQYF

J: TRBJ2-7
size: medium-sized
V: TRBV14
CDR3: CASSQNTGVRVYEQYF

J: TRBJ2-7
size: -
V: TRBV9
CDR3: CASSPKLSGRVYEQYF

J: TRBJ2-3
size: -
V: TRBV29-1
CDR3: CSVEDLEGADTQYF

J: TRBJ2-6
size: -
V: TRBV28
CDR3: CASSLPGLGSQGASGANVLTF

J: TRBJ2-7
size: medium-sized
V: TRBV29-1
CDR3: CSVYSTSYEQYF

J: TRBJ2-7
size: -
V: TRBV29-1
CDR3: CSVEGEDGSYEQYF

J: TRBJ2-2
size: medium-sized
V: TRBV29-1
CDR3: CSVSEANTGELFF

J: TRBJ1-4
size: -
V: TRBV4-1
CDR3: CASSHRDRNEKLFF

J: TRBJ2-7
size: medium-sized
V: TRBV20-1
CDR3: CSARNERELNEQYF

J: TRBJ1-1
size: -
V: TRBV30
CDR3: CAWAGTEKWDTEAFF

J: TRBJ2-4
size: -
V: TRBV18
CDR3: CASKREGNENIQYF

J: TRBJ2-3
size: medium-sized
V: TRBV2
CDR3: CASSENRGGTDTQYF

J: TRBJ1-1
size: -
V: TRBV28
CDR3: CASSLTTTMNTEAFF

J: TRBJ2-3
size: -
V: TRBV20-1
CDR3: CSLGTSGGNTQYF

J: TRBJ2-1
size: medium-sized
V: TRBV27
CDR3: CASSPGTSGRNEQFF

J: TRBJ1-5
size: medium-sized
V: TRBV10-3
CDR3: CAISESGQGNQPQHF

J: TRBJ2-3
size: -
V: TRBV7-8
CDR3: CASSLGRYAGGHTDTQYF

J: TRBJ2-1
size: -
V: TRBV6-2/TRBV6-3
CDR3: CASSPTGGNEQFF

J: TRBJ2-2
size: -
V: TRBV6-2/TRBV6-3
CDR3: CASSSKPGLLTGELFF

J: TRBJ2-7
size: -
V: TRBV28
CDR3: CASSSGTVNYEQYF

J: TRBJ2-5
size: -
V: TRBV7-2
CDR3: CASSLIGGLSGGHQETQYF

J: TRBJ2-7
size: -
V: TRBV20-1
CDR3: CSASGGATYEQYF

J: TRBJ1-2
size: -
V: TRBV7-9
CDR3: CASSLGPGQGFGYTF